The 21 T cell receptor beta chains given below trace back to one sample, sequenced in a study of beta chain features in type 1 diabetes. Expressed TCRB transcripts were sequenced after all isolated RNA was converted to cDNA. Here immunoSEQ multiplex PCR was the method, and the copy in TCRdb shows in-frame clones only, minus some. The table includes around 400,000 clones, around 16% detected once. The specimen sequenced was naive CD4+ T cells from blood. These TCRs come from a young woman in good health.

The V and J genes are TRBV28 and TRBJ2-2; a weak D match, TRBD2 (6 bases). Germline-derived CDR1 and CDR2 are MDHEN and SYDVKM. The V gene lost 3 bases and the J gene lost 2 bases, with 7 bases spanning the gap. CDR3 length: 14 residues. This CDR3 is CASSFGRNTGELFF. The CDR3, as DNA: TGTGCCAGCAGTTTCGGGAGAAACACCGGGGAGCTGTTTTTT.

This clone was counted a few times. The CDR3 here is CASSQGERGHTEAFF. The CDR3 bases are TGCGCCAGCAGCCAGGGAGAAAGGGGGCACACTGAAGCTTTCTTT. The J gene is TRBJ1-1, the V gene TRBV4-3; 7 positions agree with TRBD1. This CDR3 spans 15 amino acids. The J segment lost 3 bases and the V segment lost 3 bases, leaving 7 bases of the junction unmatched. Per germline, CDR1 LGHNA and CDR2 YSLEER.

V is TRBV28 and J is TRBJ2-7; 8 bases line up with TRBD2. Germline values: CDR1 MDHEN, CDR2 SYDVKM. There are 17 residues in the CDR3. J gave up 2 bases and V 4 bases, and 13 bases lay outside the gene matches. CDR3 residues: CASSSAAAGGLAYEQYF. In DNA form, the CDR3 reads TGTGCCAGCAGTTCGGCGGCGGCGGGAGGTTTGGCCTACGAGCAGTACTTC.

The chain recombines TRBV5-1 with TRBJ2-7, with TRBD2 matching 10 bases. CDR1 and CDR2 from the germline V gene are SGHRS and YFSETQ. Losses at the gene ends were 3 bases for V and 2 bases for J; bases not matched to a gene: 2. The CDR3 runs to 14 residues. CDR3 in amino acids: CASSSLAGAYEQYF. The CDR3 DNA is TGCGCCAGCAGCTCTCTAGCGGGAGCCTACGAGCAGTACTTC.

The rearrangement joins TRBV28 to TRBJ2-3; D is unclear. This CDR3 comprises 15 residues. Per the germline V gene, CDR1 is MDHEN and CDR2 is SYDVKM. Trimming took off 3 bases at V and 2 bases at J, with 12 bases between the two ends. DNA of the CDR3: TGTGCCAGCAGTTTTCAGGCACCTACCACAGATACGCAGTATTTT. Its translation is CASSFQAPTTDTQYF.

The rearrangement links TRBV30 to TRBJ1-1, with 9 bases fitting TRBD1. The CDR3 runs 17 residues. The germline gives CDR1 GTSNPN, CDR2 SVGIG (reference sequence). Germline trimming cut 5 bases from V and 0 bases from J; bases unmatched to any gene: 13. The CDR3 sequence is CAWDLRYRGPMNTEAFF. The CDR3, as DNA: TGTGCCTGGGACTTAAGGTACAGGGGGCCCATGAACACTGAAGCTTTCTTT. Variable domain in full (rest from reference TRBV30 and TRBJ1-1): SQTIHQWPATLVQPVGSPLSLECTVEGTSNPNLYWYRQAAGRGLQLLFYSVGIGQISSEVPQNLSASRPQDRQFILSSKKLLLSDSGFYLCAWDLRYRGPMNTEAFFGQGTRLTVV.

J is TRBJ1-1 and V is TRBV6-1; 7 nucleotides line up with TRBD1. The CDR3 totals 15 residues. The V gene's germline CDR1 is MNHNS and CDR2 SASEGT. V lost 4 bases and J lost 0; bases outside the gene matches: 5. The CDR3 DNA reads as TGTGCCAGCAGTGGAGCCGGGACAGTGAACACTGAAGCTTTCTTT. It encodes CASSGAGTVNTEAFF.

This clone occurred a few times. The rearrangement joins TRBV30 to TRBJ1-5; 8 nucleotides agree with TRBD1. Germline assignment: CDR1 GTSNPN and CDR2 SVGIG (reference sequence). The length of the CDR3 is 14 residues. V shed 4 bases, J shed 11 bases, and the junction held 13 bases outside the gene matches. This chain's CDR3 is CAWKGQGAHNTQHF. For the CDR3, the DNA is TGTGCCTGGAAGGGTCAGGGGGCGCATAATACCCAGCATTTT.

V is TRBV29-1 and J is TRBJ1-3, with D uncertain. CDR3 length: 12 residues. Germline V lookup: CDR1 SQVTM, CDR2 ANQGSEA. The V gene lost 0 bases and the J gene lost 8 bases, with 8 bases spanning the gap. The CDR3: CSVEDVGDTIYF. CDR3 in DNA: TGCAGCGTTGAAGATGTCGGTGACACCATATATTTT.

There are a few counts of this clone. The chain is built from TRBV30 and TRBJ1-2; TRBD1 might be the D (5 bases). This CDR3 spans 13 amino acids. Germline V gene data show CDR1 as GTSNPN and CDR2 as SVGIG (reference sequence). V lost 0 bases and J 4 bases, leaving 9 bases between the germline ends. The CDR3 DNA follows: TGTGCCTGGAGTGTACGCCAGGGCTATGGCTACACCTTC. It specifies CAWSVRQGYGYTF.

The chain is built from TRBV4-3 and TRBJ2-7; 12 positions agree with TRBD2. CDR1 and CDR2 from the germline V gene are LGHNA and YSLEER. Trimming took 1 base from V and 3 from J; bases not matched to a gene: 7. CDR3 length equals 17 residues. The CDR3 DNA sequence: TGCGCCAGCAGCCAAGGGACTAGCGGGAACCGCGACTACGAGCAGTACTTC. The encoded protein is CASSQGTSGNRDYEQYF.

This clone was observed a few times. The chain couples TRBV6-5 to TRBJ2-1; 14 bases are a match to TRBD2. This CDR3 has 13 residues. V shed 11 bases and J 7 bases; nucleotides not matched to a gene: 4. CDR1 is MNHEY and CDR2 is SVGAGI in the germline V gene. DNA for the CDR3: TGTGCCGCGACTAGCGGGAGGGCAAATGAGCAGTTCTTC. Its translation: CAATSGRANEQFF.

The J gene is TRBJ2-5, the V gene TRBV5-4; 8 nucleotides align to TRBD1. The V gene end was trimmed by 2 bases and the J gene end by 3 bases; junction bases not matched to a gene: 3. The germline CDR1 and CDR2 sequences are SGHNT and YYREEE (reference sequence). CDR3 size: 14 residues. The CDR3 DNA is TGTGCCAGCAGCTTATGGACAGGGAAAGAGACCCAGTACTTC. Protein: CASSLWTGKETQYF.

The chain is built from TRBV30 and TRBJ2-3; 11 positions match TRBD2. The germline V gene has CDR1 GTSNPN and CDR2 SVGIG (reference sequence). The CDR3 covers 15 residues. J gave up 7 bases and V 2 bases, and 8 bases lay outside the gene matches. The chain's CDR3 is CAWSRTSGRVNTQYF. CDR3 nucleotides: TGTGCCTGGAGTCGCACTAGCGGGAGAGTAAATACGCAGTATTTT.

The chain recombines TRBV5-4 with TRBJ2-1; 12 nucleotides line up with TRBD1. CDR3 length equals 16 residues. The J segment lost 8 bases and the V segment lost 3 bases, leaving 9 bases of the junction unmatched. The germline V gene has CDR1 SGHNT and CDR2 YYREEE (reference sequence). As DNA, the CDR3 is TGTGCCAGCAGCTGGGACAGGGGGCGGTCAATGGATGAGCAGTTCTTC. This sequence encodes CASSWDRGRSMDEQFF. Based on the CDR3 plus reference TRBV5-4 and TRBJ2-1, the full variable domain is ETGVTQSPTHLIKTRGQQVTLRCSSQSGHNTVSWYQQALGQGPQFIFQYYREEENGRGNFPPRFSGLQFPNYSSELNVNALELDDSALYLCASSWDRGRSMDEQFFGPGTRLTVL.

In this sample, this clone turned up a few times. The CDR3 reads CAIRGAGGSDEQYF. The CDR3 DNA sequence: TGTGCCATCAGGGGAGCGGGAGGTAGCGACGAGCAGTACTTC. V gene TRBV10-3 combines with J gene TRBJ2-7, with TRBD2 matching over 9 bases. Germline V gene sequence: CDR1 ENHRY, CDR2 SYGVKD. The J segment lost 5 bases and the V segment lost 6 bases, leaving 8 bases of the junction unmatched. This CDR3 comprises 14 residues.

This clone was seen a handful of times. The chain combines TRBV14 with TRBJ1-3, with a possible D match to TRBD1 (5 bases). V was pared by 6 bases and J by 2 bases, with 11 bases between. CDR3 size: 14 residues. Germline V lookup: CDR1 SGHDN, CDR2 FVKESK. This CDR3 is CASRNSGTGNTIYF. CDR3 DNA sequence: TGTGCCAGCAGAAACTCAGGGACTGGAAACACCATATATTTT.

This clone has only a few counts. The chain links TRBV10-3 to TRBJ2-1, with a tentative D call TRBD1 (6 bases). From germline, CDR1 is ENHRY and CDR2 SYGVKD. V lost 3 bases and J lost 5, with 8 bases in between. The CDR3 spans 13 residues. The CDR3 nucleotides are TGTGCCATCAGTGAAGGACAGCACAATGAGCAGTTCTTC. This gives the protein CAISEGQHNEQFF.

V gene TRBV5-6 combines with J gene TRBJ2-5; a weak D match, TRBD1 (5 bases). The V end lost 4 bases, the J end lost 5 bases, and 15 bases lay between the germline ends. The CDR3 has 14 residues. CDR1 and CDR2 from the germline V gene are SGHDT and YYEEEE. The CDR3 DNA is TGTGCCAGCAGCATGACAGCAACCGGGGAGACCCAGTACTTC. Translation: CASSMTATGETQYF. Full variable domain (outside the CDR3, taken from reference TRBV5-6 and TRBJ2-5): DAGVTQSPTHLIKTRGQQVTLRCSPKSGHDTVSWYQQALGQGPQFIFQYYEEEERQRGNFPDRFSGHQFPNYSSELNVNALLLGDSALYLCASSMTATGETQYFGPGTRLLVL.

This clone appeared a few times. The gene calls are TRBV25-1 and TRBJ2-2; no reliable D call. Germline lookup yields CDR1 MGHDK and CDR2 SYGVNS. The CDR3 contains 14 residues. V lost 4 bases and J 0 bases, leaving 6 bases between the germline ends. CDR3 coding DNA: TGTGCCAGCAGTGTACTTTCGAACACCGGGGAGCTGTTTTTT. This codes for CASSVLSNTGELFF.

The table lists this clone with a few counts. V gene TRBV5-4 combines with J gene TRBJ2-1; 8 bases line up with TRBD2. The CDR3 totals 17 residues. CDR1 SGHNT and CDR2 YYREEE come from the germline V gene (reference sequence). After removal of 4 bases from V and 3 bases from J, the junction contained 12 bases not matched to a gene. The CDR3 reads CASSPSLVAGSYNEQFF. CDR3 DNA: TGTGCCAGCAGCCCTTCCTTGGTAGCGGGAAGCTACAATGAGCAGTTCTTC.